This T cell receptor beta chain was captured by sequencing in a study of technical replicates of blood from a few donors. CDR3 length equals 13 residues. Deletions cut 8 bases from V and 4 bases from J, with 15 bases between. Per germline, CDR1 ENHRY and CDR2 SYGVKD. The assay was immunoSEQ multiplex PCR, and TCRdb's table has in-frame clones only and misses some. The sample consists of approximately 78,000 clones, 95% to 96% of them appearing once. The TCR comes from a human donor in good health. V gene TRBV10-3 combines with J gene TRBJ2-7; TRBD2 is a possible D gene (7 bases). Source material: T cells isolated from PBMCs. Here the CDR3 reads CAIGGGGGYEQYF. Here the CDR3 DNA reads TGTGCCATCGGGGGCGGGGGAGGATACGAGCAGTACTTC.